In its sample, the clone carrying this TCR beta chain was seen many times. Its antigen is undetermined. Using RNA transcripts as the source, TCR beta CDR3 regions were amplified. The HTBI primer set drove a first-round RT-PCR of the TCR CDR3. MiXCR was run by TCRdb on the multiplex PCR reads, yielding one entry per CDR3 protein. The sample yields hundreds of thousands of distinct CDR3 sequences, 14% seen once. The sample is drawn from a study of T cells in Graves' hyperthyroidism and ophthalmopathy. Overall study findings and caveats: Ophthalmopathy stood apart from stable hyperthyroidism in a 13 V-J model. The model identified upcoming ophthalmopathy a median around 7.1 months ahead of onset.

Source material: blood. The TCR comes from a woman in her forties or fifties with Graves' ophthalmopathy.

The CDR3 loop reads CASSLAGTGFGYTF. CDR3 DNA sequence: TGCGCCAGCAGCTTGGCGGGAACAGGGTTTGGCTACACCTTC. The V gene is TRBV5-1, the J gene TRBJ1-2, with a weak D call TRBD1 (6 bases). The CDR3 covers 14 residues. From germline, CDR1 is SGHRS and CDR2 YFSETQ. V lost 0 bases, J lost 7 bases, and 13 bases lay in between.